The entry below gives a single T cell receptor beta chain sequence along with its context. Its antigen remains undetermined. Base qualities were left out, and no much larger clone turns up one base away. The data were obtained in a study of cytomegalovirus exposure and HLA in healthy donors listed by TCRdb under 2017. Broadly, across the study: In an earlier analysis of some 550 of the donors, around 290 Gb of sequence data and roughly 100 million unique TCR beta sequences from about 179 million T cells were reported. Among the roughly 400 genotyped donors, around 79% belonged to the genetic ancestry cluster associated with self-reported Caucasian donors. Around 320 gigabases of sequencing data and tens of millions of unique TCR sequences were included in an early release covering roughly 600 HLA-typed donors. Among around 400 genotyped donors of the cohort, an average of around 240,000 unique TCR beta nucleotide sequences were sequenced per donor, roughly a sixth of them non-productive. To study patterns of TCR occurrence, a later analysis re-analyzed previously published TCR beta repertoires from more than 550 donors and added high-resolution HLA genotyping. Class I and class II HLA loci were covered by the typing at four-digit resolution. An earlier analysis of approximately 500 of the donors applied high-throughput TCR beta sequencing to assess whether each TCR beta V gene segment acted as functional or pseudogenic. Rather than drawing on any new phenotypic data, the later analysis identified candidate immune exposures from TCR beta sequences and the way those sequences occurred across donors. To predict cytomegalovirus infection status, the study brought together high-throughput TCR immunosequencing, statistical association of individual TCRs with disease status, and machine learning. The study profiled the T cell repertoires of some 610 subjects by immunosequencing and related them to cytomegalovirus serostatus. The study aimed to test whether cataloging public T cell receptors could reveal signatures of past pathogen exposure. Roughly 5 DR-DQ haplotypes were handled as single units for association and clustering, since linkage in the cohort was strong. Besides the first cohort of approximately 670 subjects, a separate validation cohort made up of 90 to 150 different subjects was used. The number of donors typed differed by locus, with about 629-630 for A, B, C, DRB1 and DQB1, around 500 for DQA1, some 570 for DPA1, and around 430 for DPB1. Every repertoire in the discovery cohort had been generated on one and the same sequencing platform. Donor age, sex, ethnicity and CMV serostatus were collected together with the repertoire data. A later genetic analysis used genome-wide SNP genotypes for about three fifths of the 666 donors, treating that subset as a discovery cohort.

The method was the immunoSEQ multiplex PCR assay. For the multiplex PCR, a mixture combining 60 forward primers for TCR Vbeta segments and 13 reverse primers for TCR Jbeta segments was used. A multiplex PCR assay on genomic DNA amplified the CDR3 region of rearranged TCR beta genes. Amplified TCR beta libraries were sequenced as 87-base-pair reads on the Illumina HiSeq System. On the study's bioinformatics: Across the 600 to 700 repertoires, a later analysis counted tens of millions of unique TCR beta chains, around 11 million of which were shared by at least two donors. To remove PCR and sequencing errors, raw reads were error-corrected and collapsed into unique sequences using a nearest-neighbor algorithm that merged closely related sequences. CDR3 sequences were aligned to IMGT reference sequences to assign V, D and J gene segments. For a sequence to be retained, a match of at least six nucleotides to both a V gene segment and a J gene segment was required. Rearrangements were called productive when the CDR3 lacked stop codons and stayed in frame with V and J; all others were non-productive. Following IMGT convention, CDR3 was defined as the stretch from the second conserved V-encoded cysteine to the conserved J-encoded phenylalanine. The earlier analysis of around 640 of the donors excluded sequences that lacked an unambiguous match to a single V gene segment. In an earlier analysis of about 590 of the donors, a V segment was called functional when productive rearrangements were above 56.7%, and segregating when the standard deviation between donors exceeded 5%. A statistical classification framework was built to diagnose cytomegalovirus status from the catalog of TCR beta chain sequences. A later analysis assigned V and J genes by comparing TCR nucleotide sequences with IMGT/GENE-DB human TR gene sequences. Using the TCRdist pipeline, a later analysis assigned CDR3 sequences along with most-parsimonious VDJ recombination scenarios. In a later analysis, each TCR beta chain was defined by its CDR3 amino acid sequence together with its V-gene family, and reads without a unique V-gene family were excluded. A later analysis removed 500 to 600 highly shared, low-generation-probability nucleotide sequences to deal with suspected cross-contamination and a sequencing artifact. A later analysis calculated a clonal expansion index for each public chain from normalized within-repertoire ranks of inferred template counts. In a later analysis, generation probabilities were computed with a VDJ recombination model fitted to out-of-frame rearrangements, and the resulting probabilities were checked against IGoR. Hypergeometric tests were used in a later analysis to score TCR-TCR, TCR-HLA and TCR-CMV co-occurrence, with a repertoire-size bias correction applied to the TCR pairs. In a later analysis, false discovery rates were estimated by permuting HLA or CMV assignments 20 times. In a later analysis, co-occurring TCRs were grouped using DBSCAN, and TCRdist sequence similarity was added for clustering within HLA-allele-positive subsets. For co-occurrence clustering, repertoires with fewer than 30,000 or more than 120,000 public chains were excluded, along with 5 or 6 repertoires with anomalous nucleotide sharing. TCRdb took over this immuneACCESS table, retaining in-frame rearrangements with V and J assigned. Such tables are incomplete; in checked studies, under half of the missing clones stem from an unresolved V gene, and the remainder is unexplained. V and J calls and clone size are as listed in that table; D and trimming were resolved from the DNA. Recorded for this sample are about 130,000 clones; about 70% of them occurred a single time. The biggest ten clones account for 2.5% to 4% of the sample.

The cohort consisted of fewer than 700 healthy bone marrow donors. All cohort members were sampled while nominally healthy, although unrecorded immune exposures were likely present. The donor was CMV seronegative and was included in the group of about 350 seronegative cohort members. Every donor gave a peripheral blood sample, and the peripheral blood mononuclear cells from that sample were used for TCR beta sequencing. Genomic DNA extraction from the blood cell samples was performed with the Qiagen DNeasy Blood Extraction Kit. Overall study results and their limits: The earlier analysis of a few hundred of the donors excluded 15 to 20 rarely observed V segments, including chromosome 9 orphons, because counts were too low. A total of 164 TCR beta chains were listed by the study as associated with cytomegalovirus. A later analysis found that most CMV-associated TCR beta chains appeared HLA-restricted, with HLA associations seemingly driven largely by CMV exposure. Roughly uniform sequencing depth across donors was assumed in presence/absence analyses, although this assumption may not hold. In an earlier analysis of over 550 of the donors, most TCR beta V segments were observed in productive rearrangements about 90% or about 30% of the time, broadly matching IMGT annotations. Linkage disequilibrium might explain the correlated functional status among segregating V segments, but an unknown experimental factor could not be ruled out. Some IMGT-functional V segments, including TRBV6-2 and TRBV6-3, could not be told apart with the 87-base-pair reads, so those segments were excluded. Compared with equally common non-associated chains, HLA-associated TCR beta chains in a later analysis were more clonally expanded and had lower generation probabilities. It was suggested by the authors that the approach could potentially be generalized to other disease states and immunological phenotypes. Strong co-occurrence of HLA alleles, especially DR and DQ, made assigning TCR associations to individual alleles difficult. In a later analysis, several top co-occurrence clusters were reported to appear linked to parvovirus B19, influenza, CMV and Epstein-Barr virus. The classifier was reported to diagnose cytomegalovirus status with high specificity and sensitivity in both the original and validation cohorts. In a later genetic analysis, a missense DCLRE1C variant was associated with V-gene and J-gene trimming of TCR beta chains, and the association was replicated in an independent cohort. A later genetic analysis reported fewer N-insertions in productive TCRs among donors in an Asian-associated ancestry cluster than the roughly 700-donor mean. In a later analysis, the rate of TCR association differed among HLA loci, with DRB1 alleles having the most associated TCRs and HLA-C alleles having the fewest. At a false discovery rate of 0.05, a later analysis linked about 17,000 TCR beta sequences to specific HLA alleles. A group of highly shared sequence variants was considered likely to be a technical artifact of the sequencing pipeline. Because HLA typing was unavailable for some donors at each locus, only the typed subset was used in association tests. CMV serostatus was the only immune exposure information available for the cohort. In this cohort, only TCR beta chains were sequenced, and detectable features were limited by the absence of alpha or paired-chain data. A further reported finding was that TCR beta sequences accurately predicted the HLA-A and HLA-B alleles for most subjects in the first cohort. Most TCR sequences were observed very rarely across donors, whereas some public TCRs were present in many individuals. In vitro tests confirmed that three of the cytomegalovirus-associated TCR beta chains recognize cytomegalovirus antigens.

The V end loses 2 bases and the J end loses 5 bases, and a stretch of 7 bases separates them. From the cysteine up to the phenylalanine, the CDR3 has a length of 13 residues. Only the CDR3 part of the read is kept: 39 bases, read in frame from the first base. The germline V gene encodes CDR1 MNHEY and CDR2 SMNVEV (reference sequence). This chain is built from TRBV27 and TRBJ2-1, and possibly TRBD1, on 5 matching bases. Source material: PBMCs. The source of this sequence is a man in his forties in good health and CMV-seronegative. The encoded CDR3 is CASSLDSNNEQFF. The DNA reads TGTGCCAGCAGTTTAGACAGTAACAATGAGCAGTTCTTC.